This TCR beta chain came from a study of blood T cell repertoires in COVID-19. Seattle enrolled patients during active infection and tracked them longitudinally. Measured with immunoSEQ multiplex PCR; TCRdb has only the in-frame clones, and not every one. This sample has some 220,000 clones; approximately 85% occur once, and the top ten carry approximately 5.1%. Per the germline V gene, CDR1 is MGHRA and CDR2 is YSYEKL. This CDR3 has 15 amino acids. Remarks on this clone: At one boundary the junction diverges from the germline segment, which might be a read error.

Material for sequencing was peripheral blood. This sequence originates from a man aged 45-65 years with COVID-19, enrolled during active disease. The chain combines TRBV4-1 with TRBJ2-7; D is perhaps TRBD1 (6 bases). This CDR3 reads CASRQEVQGPHEQYF. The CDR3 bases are TGCGCCAGCAGACAAGAGGTACAGGGACCCCACGAGCAGTACTTC.